This TCR beta chain was identified during a study of shared clonotypes between healthy human individuals. General study findings and limits: Rarefaction showed that sequencing of sorted subsets was incomplete (despite large depth).

About this clone itself: Its specificity is unknown.

Germline V gene data show CDR1 as MDHEN and CDR2 as SYDVKM. The CDR3 runs to 16 residues. V dropped 1 base and J dropped 1; count of bases not matched to a gene: 4. Authors' methods: Junction-only sequences produced by ImmunoSEQ had no quality scores, so filtering differed. The repertoire was sequenced with immunoSEQ multiplex PCR; TCRdb's copy has only in-frame clones and lacks some. That table is the source of V, J and clone size, and D and trimming were worked out from the DNA. The sample comprises fewer than 700,000 clones, approximately 95% of which are singletons, and around 0.11% rests with the top ten. Naive-designated CD8 cells lacked CD45RO, were positively enriched for CCR7, and omitted terminally differentiated effector memory CD45RA+ cells.

Sequenced input: naive CD8+ T cells sorted from blood. The sequence was collected from a woman between 25 and 40 years old in good health. V is TRBV28 and J is TRBJ2-7, with 10 bases identical to TRBD2. CDR3 region: CASSLLYSGRSYEQYF. The DNA of the CDR3 is TGTGCCAGCAGTTTATTATATAGCGGGAGGTCCTACGAGCAGTACTTC. Combining the CDR3 with reference TRBV28 and TRBJ2-7 gives the whole variable domain DVKVTQSSRYLVKRTGEKVFLECVQDMDHENMFWYRQDPGLGLRLIYFSYDVKMKEKGDIPEGYSVSREKKERFSLILESASTNQTSMYLCASSLLYSGRSYEQYFGPGTRLTVT.